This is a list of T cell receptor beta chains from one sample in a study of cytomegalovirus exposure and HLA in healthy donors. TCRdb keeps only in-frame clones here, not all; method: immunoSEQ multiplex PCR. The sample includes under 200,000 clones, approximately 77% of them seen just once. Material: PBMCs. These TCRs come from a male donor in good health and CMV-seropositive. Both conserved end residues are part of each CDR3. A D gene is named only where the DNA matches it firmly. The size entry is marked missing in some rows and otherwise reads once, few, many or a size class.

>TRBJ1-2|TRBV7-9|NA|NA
CASSLAGPGNGYTF
TGTGCCAGCAGCTTAGCCGGCCCAGGGAATGGCTACACCTTC
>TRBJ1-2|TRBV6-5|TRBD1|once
CASFGTDRANGYTF
TGTGCCAGCTTTGGGACAGACCGGGCGAATGGCTACACCTTC
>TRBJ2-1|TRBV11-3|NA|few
CASSLGGAGVSDNEQFF
TGTGCCAGCAGCTTAGGAGGGGCAGGGGTGTCTGACAATGAGCAGTTCTTC
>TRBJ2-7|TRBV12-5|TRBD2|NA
CASGLAPGRGTYEQYF
TGTGCTAGTGGTCTCGCCCCAGGGCGGGGGACCTACGAGCAGTACTTC
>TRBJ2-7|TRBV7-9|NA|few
CASSLVVHEQYF
TGTGCCAGCAGCTTAGTAGTCCACGAGCAGTACTTC
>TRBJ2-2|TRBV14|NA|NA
CASSQDKDRRTGELFF
TGTGCCAGCAGCCAAGATAAGGACAGACGAACCGGGGAGCTGTTTTTT
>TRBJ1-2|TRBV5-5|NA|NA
CASEGGPGARTF
TGTGCCAGTGAGGGGGGGCCCGGTGCTAGGACCTTC
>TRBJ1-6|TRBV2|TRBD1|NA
CASSTGQGSSPLHF
TGTGCCAGCAGTACCGGACAGGGGAGCTCACCCCTCCACTTT
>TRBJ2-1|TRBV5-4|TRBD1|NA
CASSSSGTGVADEQFF
TGTGCCAGCAGTTCCTCCGGGACAGGGGTCGCCGATGAGCAGTTCTTC
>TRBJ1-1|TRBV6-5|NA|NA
CASRPDLRTEAFF
TGTGCCAGCAGACCCGACCTGAGGACTGAAGCTTTCTTT
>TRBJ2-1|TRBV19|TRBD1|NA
CASSTARQGYNEQFF
TGTGCCAGTAGTACAGCGAGACAGGGGTACAATGAGCAGTTCTTC
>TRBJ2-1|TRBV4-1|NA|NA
CASSQEVQDFYNEQFF
TGCGCCAGCAGCCAAGAGGTCCAGGACTTCTACAATGAGCAGTTCTTC
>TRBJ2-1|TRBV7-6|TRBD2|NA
CASSLSLGGAYNEQFF
TGTGCCAGCAGCTTATCCCTCGGGGGGGCCTACAATGAGCAGTTCTTC
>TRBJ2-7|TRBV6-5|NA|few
CASSYSGGVGSYEQYF
TGTGCCAGCAGTTACTCAGGGGGTGTGGGTTCCTACGAGCAGTACTTC
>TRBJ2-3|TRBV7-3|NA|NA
CASSHRKDTQYF
TGTGCCAGCAGCCACAGGAAGGATACGCAGTATTTT
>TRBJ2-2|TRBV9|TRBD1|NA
CASSGTGTGGADTGELFF
TGTGCCAGCAGCGGAACCGGGACAGGGGGCGCCGACACCGGGGAGCTGTTTTTT
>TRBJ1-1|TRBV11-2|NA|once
CASSLGGAAEAFF
TGTGCCAGCAGCTTGGGGGGGGCCGCTGAAGCTTTCTTT
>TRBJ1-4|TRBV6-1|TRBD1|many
CASSEGQENEKLFF
TGTGCCAGCAGTGAGGGACAGGAGAACGAAAAACTGTTTTTT
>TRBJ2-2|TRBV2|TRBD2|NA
CASNPGPLAGGNTGELFF
TGTGCCAGCAATCCCGGCCCGCTAGCGGGGGGGAACACCGGGGAGCTGTTTTTT
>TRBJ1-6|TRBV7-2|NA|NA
CASSSTRTATNSPLHF
TGTGCCAGCAGCTCCACCAGGACAGCTACCAATTCACCCCTCCACTTT
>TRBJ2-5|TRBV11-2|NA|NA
CASSFGGMARGETQYF
TGTGCCAGCAGCTTTGGCGGGATGGCCCGGGGGGAGACCCAGTACTTC
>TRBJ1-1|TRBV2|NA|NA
CASSEGGRTEAFF
TGTGCCAGCAGTGAAGGAGGGAGGACTGAAGCTTTCTTT
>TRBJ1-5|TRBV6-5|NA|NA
CASSYSPGNQPQHF
TGTGCCAGCAGTTACTCGCCGGGGAATCAGCCCCAGCATTTT
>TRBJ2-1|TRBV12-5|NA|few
CASGLIRGGANEQFF
TGTGCTAGTGGTTTGATCCGGGGCGGGGCGAATGAGCAGTTCTTC
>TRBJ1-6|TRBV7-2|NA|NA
CASSLARGGSPLHF
TGTGCCAGCAGCTTAGCGCGGGGAGGCTCACCCCTCCACTTT
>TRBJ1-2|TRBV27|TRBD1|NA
CASTRGRGNYGYTF
TGTGCCAGCACCCGGGGCAGGGGGAACTATGGCTACACCTTC
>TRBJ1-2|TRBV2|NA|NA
CASSGAGVGGYTF
TGTGCCAGCAGTGGGGCGGGAGTAGGCGGCTACACCTTC
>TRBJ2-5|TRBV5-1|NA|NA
CASSFDPRGKETQYF
TGCGCCAGCAGTTTCGACCCCAGGGGAAAAGAGACCCAGTACTTC
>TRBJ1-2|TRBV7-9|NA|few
CASSSERQGAGYTF
TGTGCCAGCAGCTCAGAACGGCAGGGTGCTGGCTACACCTTC
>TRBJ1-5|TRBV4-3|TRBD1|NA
CASSQDRGTGRQPQHF
TGCGCCAGCAGCCAAGATCGGGGGACAGGGAGGCAGCCCCAGCATTTT
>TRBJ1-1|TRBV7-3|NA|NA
CASSPGLGGTEAFF
TGTGCCAGCAGCCCTGGGTTGGGAGGGACTGAAGCTTTCTTT
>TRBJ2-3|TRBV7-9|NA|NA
CASSLGVALSGTDTQYF
TGTGCCAGCAGCTTAGGAGTCGCTCTCTCGGGCACAGATACGCAGTATTTT
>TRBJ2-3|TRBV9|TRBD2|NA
CASSVRAGVTDTQYF
TGTGCCAGCAGCGTAAGAGCGGGGGTCACAGATACGCAGTATTTT
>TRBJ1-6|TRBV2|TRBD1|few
CASQGAGNSPLHF
TGTGCCAGCCAGGGGGCAGGGAATTCACCCCTCCACTTT
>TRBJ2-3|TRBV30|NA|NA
CAWTLGLASTDTQYF
TGTGCCTGGACCCTGGGATTAGCGAGCACAGATACGCAGTATTTT
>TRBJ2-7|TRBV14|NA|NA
CASSQVVGEGSYEQYF
TGTGCCAGCAGCCAAGTGGTAGGGGAAGGCTCCTACGAGCAGTACTTC
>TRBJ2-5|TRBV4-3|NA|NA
CASSQVRAPGYETQYF
TGCGCCAGCAGCCAAGTACGAGCCCCGGGTTACGAGACCCAGTACTTC
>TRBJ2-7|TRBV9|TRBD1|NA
CASSAQGGSYGQYF
TGTGCCAGCAGCGCACAGGGGGGCTCCTACGGGCAGTACTTC
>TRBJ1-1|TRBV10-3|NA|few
CAISEGNEAFF
TGTGCCATCAGTGAGGGCAATGAAGCTTTCTTT
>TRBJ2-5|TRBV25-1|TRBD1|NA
CASTFGQAQETQYF
TGTGCCAGCACCTTTGGACAGGCTCAAGAGACCCAGTACTTC
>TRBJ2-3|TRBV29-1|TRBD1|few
CSVPGTGEDTQYF
TGCAGCGTTCCCGGGACAGGGGAAGATACGCAGTATTTT
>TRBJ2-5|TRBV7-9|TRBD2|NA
CASSTQIRDYRRETQYF
TGTGCCAGCAGCACACAAATCCGGGACTACCGGAGAGAGACCCAGTACTTC
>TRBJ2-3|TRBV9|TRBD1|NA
CASSAIDRENTDTQYF
TGTGCCAGCAGCGCTATAGACAGGGAGAACACAGATACGCAGTATTTT
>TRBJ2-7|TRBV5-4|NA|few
CASSLDPSEQYF
TGTGCCAGCAGCTTGGATCCCTCCGAGCAGTACTTC
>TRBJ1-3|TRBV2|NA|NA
CASSGNESPSFSGNTIYF
TGTGCCAGCAGTGGTAACGAGTCACCTTCGTTTTCTGGAAACACCATATATTTT
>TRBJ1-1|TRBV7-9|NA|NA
CASSFDYLDRTNTEAFF
TGTGCCAGCAGCTTCGACTACCTAGACAGGACTAACACTGAAGCTTTCTTT
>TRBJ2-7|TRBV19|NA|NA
CASSRQGRGYEQYF
TGTGCCAGTAGTCGGCAGGGGAGAGGCTACGAGCAGTACTTC
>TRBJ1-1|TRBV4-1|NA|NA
CASSRQADSHEAFF
TGCGCCAGCAGCCGTCAAGCGGACAGCCATGAAGCTTTCTTT
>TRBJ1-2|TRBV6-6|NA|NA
CASSYEPTHYGYTF
TGTGCCAGCAGTTACGAGCCGACACACTATGGCTACACCTTC
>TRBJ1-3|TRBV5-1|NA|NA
CASIRDTVSLGNTIYF
TGCGCCAGCATCCGGGACACGGTTTCTCTGGGAAACACCATATATTTT
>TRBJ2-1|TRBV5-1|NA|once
CASSSNSLAYNEQFF
TGCGCCAGCAGCTCAAACTCCCTCGCCTACAATGAGCAGTTCTTC
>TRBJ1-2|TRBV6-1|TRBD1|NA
CASSEALGQANYGYTF
TGTGCCAGCAGTGAAGCCCTGGGACAGGCTAACTATGGCTACACCTTC
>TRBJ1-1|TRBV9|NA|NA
CASSGRTANEAFF
TGTGCCAGCAGCGGGCGGACAGCTAACGAAGCTTTCTTT
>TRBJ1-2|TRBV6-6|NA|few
CASSYEGRQGNYGYTF
TGTGCCAGCAGTTACGAAGGTCGGCAGGGAAATTATGGCTACACCTTC